This TCR beta chain was profiled in a study of T-cell memory formation after mild COVID-19. About the research overall: Each donor largely had its own TCR clusters. Findings of the study overall: Memory from before infection featured some responding clones, which suggests cross-reactive memory joined.

In its sample, this clonotype was seen a few times. As yet, its antigen is unknown. From the 5' RACE reads, TCRdb called clonotypes with MiXCR, one entry per CDR3 protein. The data contain roughly 250,000 distinct CDR3 sequences, about a sixth of them seen just once; the ten biggest clones take up 3.5% to 4%. The specimen was PBMCs or a T cell subset sorted from them (not recorded which). This clonotype was sampled from a man between 18 and 29 years old who had mild COVID-19 (a few samples of this study predate the infection). Cell type and time point are not known.

As DNA, the CDR3 is TGTGCCAGCAGCTTCTTCCCTATAGGGCCCGGCGAGCAGTACGTC. As protein: CASSFFPIGPGEQYV. The chain uses TRBV7-9 and TRBJ2-7; D is unresolved. Trimming cost V 3 bases and J 6 bases, with 18 bases left between them. CDR3 size: 15 residues. Germline CDR1 reads SEHNR; CDR2 reads FQNEAQ (reference sequence).